One sample yielded the 11 T cell receptor beta chains listed below, sequenced in a study of OX40 agonist ivuxolimab in advanced cancers. Assay used: immunoSEQ multiplex PCR; TCRdb lists only in-frame clones, some missing. The data show tens of thousands of clones, with roughly 78% seen just once and about 5.4% held by the top ten. The sample in question was CD4+ or CD8+ T cells sorted from blood, obtained in a trial of the OX40 agonist ivuxolimab. These receptors came from an adult with an advanced solid tumor such as melanoma, head and neck, liver or kidney cancer.

The chain recombines TRBV6-1 with TRBJ2-7; D not resolved. V was clipped by 5 bases and J by 4 bases, with 9 bases between them. Per germline, CDR1 MNHNS and CDR2 SASEGT. There are 12 residues in the CDR3. CDR3 DNA: TGTGCCAGCAGTTTAGTAGATTACGAGCAGTACTTC. Amino acid sequence: CASSLVDYEQYF.

The V call is TRBV5-1, the J call TRBJ1-2; the D is unclear. Germline lookup yields CDR1 SGHRS and CDR2 YFSETQ. Trimming left V 4 bases short and J 8 bases short, with 18 bases between. The CDR3 is 14 amino acids. CDR3 DNA: TGCGCCAGCAGCGTTCAAGGACCGCCGGAGGGCTACACCTTC. Translating gives CASSVQGPPEGYTF.

The chain recombines TRBV28 with TRBJ2-5; TRBD1 matches 10 bases. This CDR3 is built from 16 residues. In germline, CDR1 is MDHEN, CDR2 SYDVKM. V was clipped by 4 bases and J by 4 bases; unmatched bases: 9. The CDR3 sequence is CASSWGDRGRPETQYF. DNA of the CDR3: TGTGCCAGCAGTTGGGGAGACAGGGGGCGGCCAGAGACCCAGTACTTC.

The chain combines TRBV6-5 with TRBJ1-3; D gene ambiguous. In germline, CDR1 is MNHEY, CDR2 SVGAGI. The CDR3 sequence is 16 residues long. Between the trimmed V and J ends, which lost 1 base and 0 bases, there was a span of 10 bases. CDR3 in amino acids: CASSYFGRNSGNTIYF. The CDR3 DNA reads as TGTGCCAGCAGTTACTTCGGGCGGAACTCTGGAAACACCATATATTTT.

The rearrangement uses TRBV9 and TRBJ2-1; D call uncertain. V lost 0 bases to trimming and J lost 5 bases, with 12 bases between them. Germline V lookup: CDR1 SGDLS, CDR2 YYNGEE. This CDR3 region has 15 residues. Here the CDR3 DNA reads TGTGCCAGCAGCGTAGAAAAGATCAAGGACAATGAGCAGTTCTTC. Encoded protein: CASSVEKIKDNEQFF.

The rearrangement joins TRBV18 to TRBJ2-2, with a tentative D call TRBD2 (5 bases). Germline V gives CDR1 KGHSH, CDR2 LQKENI. The V and J ends lost 5 bases and 0 bases respectively, with 10 bases between them. CDR3 length: 15 amino acids. CDR3 sequence: CASSSGVANTGELFF. The CDR3 DNA reads TGTGCCAGCTCATCCGGGGTCGCGAACACCGGGGAGCTGTTTTTT.

The CDR3 loop reads CASSDGTVDNSPLHF. The CDR3 DNA reads as TGTGCCAGCAGTGACGGGACAGTTGATAATTCACCCCTCCACTTT. This chain joins TRBV6-6 and TRBJ1-6, with 7 bases identical to TRBD1. Germline values: CDR1 MNHNY, CDR2 SVGAGI (reference sequence). CDR3 length equals 15 residues. V shed 5 bases and J 5 bases; nucleotides not matched to a gene: 6.

The CDR3 DNA follows: TGCGCCAGCTCCCGGGTTACGGCCGGATCGGGCGAGCAGTACTTC. Translation: CASSRVTAGSGEQYF. The chain links TRBV4-3 to TRBJ2-7; D is uncertain. The CDR3 contains 15 residues. Trimming took off 8 bases at V and 6 bases at J, with 23 bases between the two ends. Germline V lookup: CDR1 LGHNA, CDR2 YSLEER.

The rearrangement links TRBV19 to TRBJ1-2, with a tentative D call TRBD1 (6 bases). The germline CDR1 and CDR2 sequences are LNHDA and SQIVND (reference sequence). Trimming left V 7 bases short and J 5 bases short, with 17 bases between. This CDR3 contains 14 residues. DNA for the CDR3: TGTGCCAGTACCCTAAACAGGGCTGGATATGGCTACACCTTC. Protein product: CASTLNRAGYGYTF.

The V gene is TRBV5-1, the J gene TRBJ2-2, with 11 bases aligning to TRBD2. Germline trimming cut 4 bases from V and 3 bases from J; bases unmatched to any gene: 2. Germline-derived CDR1 and CDR2 are SGHRS and YFSETQ. CDR3 length: 15 amino acids. The DNA for the CDR3 is TGCGCCAGCAGCCCGGGACTAGCGGACACCGGGGAGCTGTTTTTT. Residues: CASSPGLADTGELFF.

The gene calls are TRBV5-1 and TRBJ2-3, with 10 bases fitting TRBD2. The J segment lost 5 bases and the V segment lost 4 bases, leaving 7 bases of the junction unmatched. The germline V gene encodes CDR1 SGHRS and CDR2 YFSETQ. This CDR3 has 15 residues. The CDR3 loop is CASSRSGGAVDTQYF. As DNA, the CDR3 is TGCGCCAGCAGCCGGAGCGGGGGGGCCGTAGATACGCAGTATTTT.